This TCR beta chain was sequenced for a study of cytomegalovirus exposure and HLA in healthy donors. Study-level information: Earlier sequencing of 200 million or so T cells yielded approximately 100 million unique TCR beta sequences. Study-level points and caveats: Later on, a genetic analysis was performed. It linked a missense variant in DCLRE1C with V- and J-gene trimming of TCR beta. Across donors, most TCRs were seen rarely, yet some public ones were widespread.

The CDR3 runs 14 residues. Germline-derived CDR1 and CDR2 are MDHEN and SYDVKM. The J segment lost 7 bases and the V segment lost 6 bases, leaving 6 bases of the junction unmatched. On this clone: Its target is not known.

The study ran its PCR with 60 Vbeta and 13 Jbeta primers. The method was immunoSEQ multiplex PCR; TCRdb's version includes in-frame clones alone and lacks a portion of them. The sample records 150,000 to 200,000 clones, less than 80% being singletons. This receptor was obtained from a man aged 40-49 years in good health and CMV-seronegative. Source material: PBMCs. V gene TRBV28 combines with J gene TRBJ2-1, with 10 bases that match TRBD1. The CDR3 sequence: CASSWRQGANEQFF. DNA of the CDR3: TGTGCCAGCAGCTGGAGACAGGGGGCTAATGAGCAGTTCTTC.